This TCR beta chain is from a study of OX40 agonist ivuxolimab in advanced cancers. Study as a whole: At just under 85% male, the cohort had a mean age of 60 years, ranging from 23 to 79.

Sampling of blood occurred at baseline, cycle 4 day 1, and cycle 7 day 1. Here immunoSEQ multiplex PCR was the method, and the copy in TCRdb shows in-frame clones only, minus some. The sample carries fewer than 60,000 clones, roughly nine tenths recorded once. The CDR3 contains 13 residues. V was shortened by 5 bases and J by 6 bases, with 11 bases between the two germline ends. Germline CDR1 reads SGHAT; CDR2 reads FQNNGV. The material was CD4+ or CD8+ T cells sorted from blood, obtained in a trial of the OX40 agonist ivuxolimab. The chain employs TRBV11-2 and TRBJ2-4, with D perhaps being TRBD1 or TRBD2 (7 bases each). This clonotype originated in an adult with an advanced solid tumor such as melanoma, head and neck, liver or kidney cancer. This CDR3 is CASSPGGANIQYF. In DNA form, the CDR3 reads TGTGCCAGCAGCCCAGGGGGGGCAAACATTCAGTACTTC.